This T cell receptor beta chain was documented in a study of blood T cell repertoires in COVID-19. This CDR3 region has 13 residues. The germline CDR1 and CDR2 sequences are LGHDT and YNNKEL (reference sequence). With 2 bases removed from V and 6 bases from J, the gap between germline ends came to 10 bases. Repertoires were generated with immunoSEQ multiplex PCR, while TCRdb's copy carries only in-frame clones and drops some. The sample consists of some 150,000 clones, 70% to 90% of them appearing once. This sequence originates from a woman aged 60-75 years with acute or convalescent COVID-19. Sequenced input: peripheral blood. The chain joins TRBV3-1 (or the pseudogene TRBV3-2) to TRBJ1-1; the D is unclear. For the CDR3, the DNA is TGTGCCAGCAGCCAAAACTTTCGCGCTGAAGCTTTCTTT. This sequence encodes CASSQNFRAEAFF.